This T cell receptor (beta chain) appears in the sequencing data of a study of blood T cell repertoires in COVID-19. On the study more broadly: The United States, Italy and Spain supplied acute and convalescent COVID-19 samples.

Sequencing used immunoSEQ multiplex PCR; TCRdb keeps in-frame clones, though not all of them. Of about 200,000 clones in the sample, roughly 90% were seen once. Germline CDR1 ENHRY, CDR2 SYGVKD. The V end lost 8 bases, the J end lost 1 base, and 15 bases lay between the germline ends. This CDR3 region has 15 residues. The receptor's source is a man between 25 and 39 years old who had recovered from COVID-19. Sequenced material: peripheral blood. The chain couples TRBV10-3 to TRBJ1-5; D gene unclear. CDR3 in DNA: TGTGCCATCTGCCGGGAACTGGGGAGCAATCAGCCCCAGCATTTT. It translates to CAICRELGSNQPQHF.